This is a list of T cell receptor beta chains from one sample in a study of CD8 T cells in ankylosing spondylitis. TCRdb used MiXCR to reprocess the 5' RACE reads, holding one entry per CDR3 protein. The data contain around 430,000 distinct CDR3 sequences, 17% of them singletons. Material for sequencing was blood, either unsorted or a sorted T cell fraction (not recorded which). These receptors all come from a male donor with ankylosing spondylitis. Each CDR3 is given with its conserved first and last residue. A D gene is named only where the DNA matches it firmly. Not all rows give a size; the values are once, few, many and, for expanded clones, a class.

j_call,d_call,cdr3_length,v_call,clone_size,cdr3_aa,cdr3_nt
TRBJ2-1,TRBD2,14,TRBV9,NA,CASSGSGRAGEQFF,TGTGCCAGCAGCGGTAGCGGGAGGGCTGGTGAGCAGTTCTTC
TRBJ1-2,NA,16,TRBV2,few,CASWSALGVTGYGYTF,TGTGCCAGCTGGTCCGCTCTTGGGGTCACGGGCTATGGCTACACCTTC
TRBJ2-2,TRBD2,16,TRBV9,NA,CASSVVVGGKTGELFF,TGTGCCAGCAGCGTAGTGGTGGGAGGGAAGACCGGGGAGCTGTTTTTT
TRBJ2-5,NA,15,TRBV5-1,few,CASSFNGALIETQYF,TGCGCCAGCAGCTTCAACGGGGCGCTTATTGAGACCCAGTACTTC
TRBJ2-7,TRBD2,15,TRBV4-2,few,CASSQDWASGRHQYF,TGTGCCAGCAGCCAAGATTGGGCTAGCGGGAGGCATCAGTACTTC
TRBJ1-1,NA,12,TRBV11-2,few,CASSQSGFEAFF,TGTGCCAGCAGCCAGTCGGGGTTTGAAGCTTTCTTT
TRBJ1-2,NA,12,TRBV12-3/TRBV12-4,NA,CASSLERAGYTF,TGTGCCAGCAGTTTGGAGAGGGCTGGCTACACCTTC
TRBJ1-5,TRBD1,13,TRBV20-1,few,CSAPRDSNQPQHF,TGCAGTGCTCCCCGGGACAGTAATCAGCCCCAGCATTTT
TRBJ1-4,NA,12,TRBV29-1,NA,CSVDQGNEKLFF,TGCAGCGTTGATCAGGGAAATGAAAAACTGTTTTTT
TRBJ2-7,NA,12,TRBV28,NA,CASKEGIYEQYF,TGTGCCAGCAAGGAGGGGATCTACGAGCAGTACTTC
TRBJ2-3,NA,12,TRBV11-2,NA,CASSLMANTQYF,TGTGCCAGCAGCTTAATGGCAAATACGCAGTATTTT
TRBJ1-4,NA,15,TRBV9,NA,CASSPQTGPNEKLFF,TGTGCCAGCAGCCCACAGACGGGGCCTAATGAAAAACTGTTTTTT
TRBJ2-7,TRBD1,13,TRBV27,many,CASSWTGQGEQYF,TGTGCCAGCAGTTGGACAGGGCAGGGGGAGCAGTACTTC
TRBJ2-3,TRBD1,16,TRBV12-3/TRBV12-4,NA,CASTTDRGKGTDTQYF,TGTGCCAGCACCACCGACAGGGGAAAGGGCACAGATACGCAGTATTTT
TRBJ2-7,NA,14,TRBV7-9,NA,CASSRRAGTYEQYF,TGTGCCAGCAGCCGAAGGGCAGGCACGTACGAGCAGTACTTC
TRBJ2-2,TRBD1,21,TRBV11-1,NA,CASSLELVVWGQASNTGELFF,TGTGCCAGCAGCTTAGAATTGGTGGTTTGGGGACAGGCTTCGAACACCGGGGAGCTGTTTTTT
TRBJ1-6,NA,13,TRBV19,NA,CASKRDKNSPLHF,TGTGCCAGCAAACGGGACAAGAATTCACCCCTCCACTTT
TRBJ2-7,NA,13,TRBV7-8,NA,CASSLGGVGEQYF,TGTGCCAGCAGCTTAGGGGGGGTGGGCGAGCAGTACTTC
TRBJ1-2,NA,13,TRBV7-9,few,CASSLDGPYGYTF,TGTGCCAGCAGCTTAGACGGACCCTATGGCTACACCTTC
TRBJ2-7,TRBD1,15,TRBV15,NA,CATSRASAGGVEQYF,TGTGCCACCAGCAGAGCCTCTGCAGGGGGCGTCGAGCAGTACTTC
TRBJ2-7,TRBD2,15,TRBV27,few,CASRRMGGMTYEQYF,TGTGCCAGCAGAAGAATGGGGGGGATGACCTACGAGCAGTACTTC
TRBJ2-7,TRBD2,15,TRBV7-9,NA,CASSKTSGSLNEQYF,TGTGCCAGCAGCAAGACTAGCGGGAGCTTGAACGAGCAGTACTTC
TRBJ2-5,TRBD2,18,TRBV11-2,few,CASSLGRVAGTFSETQYF,TGTGCCAGCAGCTTAGGCAGGGTAGCGGGGACTTTTTCAGAGACCCAGTACTTC
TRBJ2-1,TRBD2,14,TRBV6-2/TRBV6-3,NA,CASFGLAGANEQFF,TGTGCCAGCTTCGGGCTAGCGGGAGCCAATGAGCAGTTCTTC
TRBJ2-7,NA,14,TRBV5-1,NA,CASSLGAQGYEQYF,TGCGCCAGCAGCTTGGGGGCTCAGGGCTACGAGCAGTACTTC
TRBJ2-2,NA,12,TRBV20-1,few,CSARPPGGELFF,TGCAGTGCTAGACCCCCTGGAGGGGAGCTGTTTTTT
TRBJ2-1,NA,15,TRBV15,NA,CATSRDSRGYNEQFF,TGTGCCACCAGCAGGGACTCCCGGGGGTACAATGAGCAGTTCTTC
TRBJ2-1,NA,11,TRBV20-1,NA,CSVGGGNEQFF,TGCAGTGTGGGGGGCGGCAATGAGCAGTTCTTC
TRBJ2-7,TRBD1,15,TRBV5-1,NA,CASSPGTGESWEQYF,TGCGCCAGCAGCCCCGGGACAGGGGAATCGTGGGAGCAGTACTTC
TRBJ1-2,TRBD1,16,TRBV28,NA,CASRTGGPLTNYGYTF,TGTGCCAGCAGAACAGGGGGTCCCCTGACTAACTATGGCTACACCTTC
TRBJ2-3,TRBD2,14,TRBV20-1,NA,CSAGASGGADTQYF,TGCAGTGCTGGGGCTAGCGGGGGGGCCGATACGCAGTATTTT
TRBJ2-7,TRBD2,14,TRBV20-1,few,CSARPGLAGGEQYF,TGCAGTGCTAGGCCGGGACTAGCGGGAGGCGAGCAGTACTTC
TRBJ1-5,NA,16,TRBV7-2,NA,CASSLEASRGNQPQHF,TGTGCCAGCAGCTTAGAGGCCAGTAGGGGCAATCAGCCCCAGCATTTT
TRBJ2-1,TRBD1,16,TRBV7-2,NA,CASSLLPGQGVHEQFF,TGTGCCAGCAGCTTACTTCCGGGACAGGGTGTCCATGAGCAGTTCTTC
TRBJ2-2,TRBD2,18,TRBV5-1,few,CASSKRTSGGALTGELFF,TGCGCCAGCAGCAAAAGGACTAGCGGGGGGGCATTGACCGGGGAGCTGTTTTTT
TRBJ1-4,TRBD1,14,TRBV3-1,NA,CASTLGTGDEKLFF,TGTGCCAGCACCCTCGGGACAGGGGACGAAAAACTGTTTTTT
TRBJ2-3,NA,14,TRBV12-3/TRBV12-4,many,CASSSGLSSDTQYF,TGTGCCAGCAGTTCCGGACTAAGCTCAGATACGCAGTATTTT
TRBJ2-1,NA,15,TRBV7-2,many,CASSLTPDRANEQFF,TGTGCCAGCAGCTTAACCCCGGACAGAGCCAATGAGCAGTTCTTC
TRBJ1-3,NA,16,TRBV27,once,CASSPRQKDSGNTIYF,TGTGCCAGCAGTCCTCGACAGAAAGACTCTGGAAACACCATATATTTT
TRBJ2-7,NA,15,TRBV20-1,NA,CSARDQGGVKHEQYF,TGCAGTGCTAGAGATCAGGGCGGGGTGAAACACGAGCAGTACTTC
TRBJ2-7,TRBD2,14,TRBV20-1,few,CSARTGGRTYEQYF,TGCAGTGCTAGAACGGGGGGACGGACCTACGAGCAGTACTTC